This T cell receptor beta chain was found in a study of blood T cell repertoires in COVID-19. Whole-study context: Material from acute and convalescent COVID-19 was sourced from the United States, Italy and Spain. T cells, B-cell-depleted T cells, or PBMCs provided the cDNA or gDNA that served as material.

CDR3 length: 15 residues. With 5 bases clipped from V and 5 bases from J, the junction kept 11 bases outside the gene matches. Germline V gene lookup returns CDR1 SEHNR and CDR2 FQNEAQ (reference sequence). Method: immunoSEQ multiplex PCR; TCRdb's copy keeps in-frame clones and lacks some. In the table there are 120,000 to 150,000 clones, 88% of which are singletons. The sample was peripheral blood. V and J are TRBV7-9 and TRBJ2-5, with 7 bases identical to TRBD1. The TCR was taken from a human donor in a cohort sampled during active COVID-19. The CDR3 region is CASSLNPGGGETQYF. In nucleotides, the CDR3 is TGTGCCAGCAGCCTTAATCCAGGGGGTGGCGAGACCCAGTACTTC.